This record looks at one TCR beta chain sequence and its context. The antigen remains unidentified. Stable Graves' hyperthyroidism denoted no ophthalmopathy progression over 18 months. Uncontrolled infection, other autoimmune disease, pregnancy and lactation each barred patients from inclusion. Regions amplified from RNA transcripts were the TCR beta CDR3 regions. Carried out on the TCR CDR3, a first-round RT-PCR used the HTBI primer set. Each CDR3 protein is one row after TCRdb ran MiXCR on the multiplex PCR reads. The repertoire holds some 690,000 distinct CDR3 sequences, with 15% to 20% as singletons. The source of the sample is a study of T cells in Graves' hyperthyroidism and ophthalmopathy. Findings and caveats of the study: Separation of ophthalmopathy from stable hyperthyroidism was achieved by a 13 V-J model. Most thyroid clonotypes expanded above 0.001 were also detected in blood.

Trimming removed 3 bases from V and 0 bases from J; junction bases left unmatched: 4. In germline, CDR1 is SGHRS, CDR2 YFSETQ. The length of the CDR3 is 15 residues. The sequenced sample consisted of blood. V gene TRBV5-1 combines with J gene TRBJ2-7; TRBD1 agrees at 9 bases. The receptor was derived from a middle-aged man with Graves' hyperthyroidism. Written as DNA, the CDR3 is TGCGCCAGCAGCTGGGGACAGGGCGCCTCCTACGAGCAGTACTTC. It specifies CASSWGQGASYEQYF.